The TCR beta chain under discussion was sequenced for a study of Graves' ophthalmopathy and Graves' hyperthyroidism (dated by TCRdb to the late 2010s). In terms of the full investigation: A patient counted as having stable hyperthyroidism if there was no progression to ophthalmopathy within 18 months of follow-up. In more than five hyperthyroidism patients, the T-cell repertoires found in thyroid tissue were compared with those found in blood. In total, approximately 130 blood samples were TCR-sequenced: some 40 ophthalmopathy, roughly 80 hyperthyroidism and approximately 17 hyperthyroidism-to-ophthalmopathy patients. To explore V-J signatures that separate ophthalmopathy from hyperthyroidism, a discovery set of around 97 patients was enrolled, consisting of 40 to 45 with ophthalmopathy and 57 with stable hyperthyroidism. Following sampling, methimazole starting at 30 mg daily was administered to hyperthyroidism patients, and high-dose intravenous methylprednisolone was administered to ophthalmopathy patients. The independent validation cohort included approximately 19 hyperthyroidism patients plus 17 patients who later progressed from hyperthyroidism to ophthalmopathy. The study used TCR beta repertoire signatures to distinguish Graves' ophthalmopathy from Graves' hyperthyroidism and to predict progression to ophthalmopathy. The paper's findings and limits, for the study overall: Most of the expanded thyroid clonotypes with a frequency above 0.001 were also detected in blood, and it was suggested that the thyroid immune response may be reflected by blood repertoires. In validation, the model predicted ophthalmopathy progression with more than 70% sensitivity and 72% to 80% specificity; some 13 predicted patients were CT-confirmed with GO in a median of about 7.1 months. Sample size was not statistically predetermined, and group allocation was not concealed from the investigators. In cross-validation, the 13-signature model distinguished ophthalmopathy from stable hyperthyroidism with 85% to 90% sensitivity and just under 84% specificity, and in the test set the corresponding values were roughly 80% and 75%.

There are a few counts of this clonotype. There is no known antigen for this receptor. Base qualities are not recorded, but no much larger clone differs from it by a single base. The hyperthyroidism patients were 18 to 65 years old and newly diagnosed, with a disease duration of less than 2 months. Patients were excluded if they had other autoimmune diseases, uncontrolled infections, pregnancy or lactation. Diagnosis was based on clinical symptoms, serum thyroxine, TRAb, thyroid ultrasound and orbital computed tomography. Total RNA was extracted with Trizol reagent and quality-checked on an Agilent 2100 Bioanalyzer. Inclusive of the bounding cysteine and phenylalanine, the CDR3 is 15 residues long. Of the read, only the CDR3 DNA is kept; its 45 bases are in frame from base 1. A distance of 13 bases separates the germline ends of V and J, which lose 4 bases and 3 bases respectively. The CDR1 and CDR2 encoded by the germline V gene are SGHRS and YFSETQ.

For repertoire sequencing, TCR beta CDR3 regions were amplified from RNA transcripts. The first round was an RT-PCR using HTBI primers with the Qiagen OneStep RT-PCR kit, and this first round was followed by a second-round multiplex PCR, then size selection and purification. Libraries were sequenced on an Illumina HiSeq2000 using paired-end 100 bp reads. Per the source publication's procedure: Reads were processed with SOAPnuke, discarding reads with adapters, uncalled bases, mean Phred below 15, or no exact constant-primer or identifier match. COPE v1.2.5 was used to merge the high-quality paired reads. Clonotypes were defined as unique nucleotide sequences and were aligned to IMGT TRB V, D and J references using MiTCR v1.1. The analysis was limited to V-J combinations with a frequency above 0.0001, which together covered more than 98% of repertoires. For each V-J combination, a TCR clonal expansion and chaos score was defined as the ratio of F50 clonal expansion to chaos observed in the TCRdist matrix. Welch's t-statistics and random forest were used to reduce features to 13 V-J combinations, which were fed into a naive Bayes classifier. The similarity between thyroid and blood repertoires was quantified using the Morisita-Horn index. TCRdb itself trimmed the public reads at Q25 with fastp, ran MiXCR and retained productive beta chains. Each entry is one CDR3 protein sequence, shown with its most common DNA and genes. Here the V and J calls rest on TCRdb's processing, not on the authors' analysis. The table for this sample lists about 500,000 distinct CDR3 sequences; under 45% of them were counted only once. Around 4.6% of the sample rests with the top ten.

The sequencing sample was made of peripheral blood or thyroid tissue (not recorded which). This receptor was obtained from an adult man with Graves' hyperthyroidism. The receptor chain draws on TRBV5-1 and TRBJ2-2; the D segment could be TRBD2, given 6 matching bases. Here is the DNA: TGCGCCAGCAGCCGGGCGGGATTGGACACCGGGGAGCTGTTTTTT. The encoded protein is CASSRAGLDTGELFF.